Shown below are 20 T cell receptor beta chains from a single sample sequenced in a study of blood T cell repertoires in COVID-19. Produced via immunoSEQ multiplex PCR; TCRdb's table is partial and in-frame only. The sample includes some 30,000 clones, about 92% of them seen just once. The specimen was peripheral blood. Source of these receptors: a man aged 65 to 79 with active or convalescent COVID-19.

In nucleotides, the CDR3 is TGTGCCAGCAGCTTAGTAGGGGGTAGTGAGCAGTTCTTC. It codes for CASSLVGGSEQFF. The chain employs TRBV7-2 and TRBJ2-1; the D gene is possibly TRBD1 (6 bases). Trimming stripped 1 base from V and 9 bases from J, with 10 bases between. The CDR3 is 13 residues long. Germline assignment: CDR1 SGHTA and CDR2 FQGNSA.

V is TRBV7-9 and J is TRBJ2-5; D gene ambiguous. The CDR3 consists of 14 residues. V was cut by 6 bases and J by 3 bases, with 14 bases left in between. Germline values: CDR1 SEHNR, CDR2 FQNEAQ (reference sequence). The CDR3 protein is CASRQSQFEETQYF. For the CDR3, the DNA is TGTGCCAGCAGACAATCCCAATTTGAAGAGACCCAGTACTTC. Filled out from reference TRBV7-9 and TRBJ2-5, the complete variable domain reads DTGVSQNPRHKITKRGQNVTFRCDPISEHNRLYWYRQTLGQGPEFLTYFQNEAQLEKSRLLSDRFSAERPKGSFSTLEIQRTEQGDSAMYLCASRQSQFEETQYFGPGTRLLVL.

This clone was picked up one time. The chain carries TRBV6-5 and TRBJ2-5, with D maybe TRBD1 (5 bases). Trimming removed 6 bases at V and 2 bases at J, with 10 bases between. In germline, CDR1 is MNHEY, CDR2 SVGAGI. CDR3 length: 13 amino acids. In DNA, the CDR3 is TGTGCCAGCAGACGACAGATACAAGAGACCCAGTACTTC. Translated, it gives CASRRQIQETQYF.

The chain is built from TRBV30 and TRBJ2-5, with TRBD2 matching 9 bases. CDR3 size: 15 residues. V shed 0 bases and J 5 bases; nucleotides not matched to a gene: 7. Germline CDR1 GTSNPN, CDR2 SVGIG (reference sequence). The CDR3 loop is CAWSVGLAGLETQYF. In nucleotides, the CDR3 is TGTGCCTGGAGTGTAGGCCTAGCGGGGCTCGAGACCCAGTACTTC.

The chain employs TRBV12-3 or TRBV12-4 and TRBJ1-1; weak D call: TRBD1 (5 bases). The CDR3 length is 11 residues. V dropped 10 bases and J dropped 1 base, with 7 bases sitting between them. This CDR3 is CATGGNTEAFF. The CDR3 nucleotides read TGTGCCACGGGGGGGAACACTGAAGCTTTCTTT.

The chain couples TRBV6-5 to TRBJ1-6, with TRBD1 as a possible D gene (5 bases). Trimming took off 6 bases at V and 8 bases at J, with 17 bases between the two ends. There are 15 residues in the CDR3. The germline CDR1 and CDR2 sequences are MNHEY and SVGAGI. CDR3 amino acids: CASRNMDTNYSPLHF. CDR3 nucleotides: TGTGCCAGCAGAAACATGGACACCAACTATTCACCCCTCCACTTT.

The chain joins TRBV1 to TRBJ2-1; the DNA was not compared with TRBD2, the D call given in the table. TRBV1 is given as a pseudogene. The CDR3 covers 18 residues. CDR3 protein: CTSSQSVSGSATYNEQFF. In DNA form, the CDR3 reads TGCACCAGCAGCCAAAGTGTTAGCGGGAGTGCAACCTACAATGAGCAGTTCTTC.

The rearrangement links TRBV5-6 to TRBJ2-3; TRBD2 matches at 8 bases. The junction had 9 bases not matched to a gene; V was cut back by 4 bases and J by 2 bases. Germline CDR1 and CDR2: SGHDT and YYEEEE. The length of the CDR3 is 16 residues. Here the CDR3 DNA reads TGTGCCAGCAGCCTTCGGGTTAGCGGGGACACAGATACGCAGTATTTT. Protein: CASSLRVSGDTDTQYF. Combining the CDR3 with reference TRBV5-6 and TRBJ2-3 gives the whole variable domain DAGVTQSPTHLIKTRGQQVTLRCSPKSGHDTVSWYQQALGQGPQFIFQYYEEEERQRGNFPDRFSGHQFPNYSSELNVNALLLGDSALYLCASSLRVSGDTDTQYFGPGTRLTVL.

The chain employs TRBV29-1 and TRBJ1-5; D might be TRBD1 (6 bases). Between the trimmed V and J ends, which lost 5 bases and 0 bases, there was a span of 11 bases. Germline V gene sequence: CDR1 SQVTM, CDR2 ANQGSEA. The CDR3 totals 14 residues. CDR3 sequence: CSVTGTNSNQPQHF. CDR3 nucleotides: TGCAGCGTTACAGGGACGAATAGCAATCAGCCCCAGCATTTT.

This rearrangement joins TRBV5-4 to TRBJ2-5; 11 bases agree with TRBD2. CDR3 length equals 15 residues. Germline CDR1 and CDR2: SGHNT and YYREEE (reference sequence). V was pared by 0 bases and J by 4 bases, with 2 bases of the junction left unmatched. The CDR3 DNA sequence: TGTGCCAGCAGCTTGGGGGGACTAGCGGTAGAGACCCAGTACTTC. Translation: CASSLGGLAVETQYF.

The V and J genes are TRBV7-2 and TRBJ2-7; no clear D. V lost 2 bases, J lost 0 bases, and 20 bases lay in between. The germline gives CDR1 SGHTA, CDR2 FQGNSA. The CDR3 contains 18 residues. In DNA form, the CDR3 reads TGTGCCAGCAGCTTATTTGGTCCCGACTCGTCCCGCTCCTACGAGCAGTACTTC. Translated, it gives CASSLFGPDSSRSYEQYF.

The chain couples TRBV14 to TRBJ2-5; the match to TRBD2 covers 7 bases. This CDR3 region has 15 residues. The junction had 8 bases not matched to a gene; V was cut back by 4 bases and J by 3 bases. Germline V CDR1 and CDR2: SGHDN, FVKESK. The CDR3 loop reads CASSLNEGLKETQYF. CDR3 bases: TGTGCCAGCAGCCTAAACGAGGGACTAAAAGAGACCCAGTACTTC.

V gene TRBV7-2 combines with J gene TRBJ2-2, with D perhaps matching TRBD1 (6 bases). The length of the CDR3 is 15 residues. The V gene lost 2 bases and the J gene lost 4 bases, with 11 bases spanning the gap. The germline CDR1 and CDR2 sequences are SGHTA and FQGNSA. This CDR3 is CASSLLQGPTGELFF. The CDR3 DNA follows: TGTGCCAGCAGCTTATTACAGGGACCCACCGGGGAGCTGTTTTTT.

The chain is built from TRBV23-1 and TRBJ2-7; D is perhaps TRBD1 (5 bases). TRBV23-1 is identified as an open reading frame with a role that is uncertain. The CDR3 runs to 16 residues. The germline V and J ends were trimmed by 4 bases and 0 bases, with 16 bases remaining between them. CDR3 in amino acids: CASSPRQFLSSYEQYV. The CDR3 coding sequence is TGCGCCAGCAGTCCCCGACAGTTTTTAAGCTCCTACGAGCAGTACGTC.

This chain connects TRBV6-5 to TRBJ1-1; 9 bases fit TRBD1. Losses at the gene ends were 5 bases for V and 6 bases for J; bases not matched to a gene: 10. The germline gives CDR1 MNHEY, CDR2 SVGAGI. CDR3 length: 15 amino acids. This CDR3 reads CASSTANRGLAEAFF. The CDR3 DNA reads TGTGCCAGCAGTACCGCCAACAGGGGGCTAGCTGAAGCTTTCTTT.

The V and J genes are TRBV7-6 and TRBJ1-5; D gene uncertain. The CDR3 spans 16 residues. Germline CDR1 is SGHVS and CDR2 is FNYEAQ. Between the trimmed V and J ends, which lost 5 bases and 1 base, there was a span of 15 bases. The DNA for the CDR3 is TGTGCCAGCAGCCCAGCCCCGAGGGCCAGCAATCAGCCCCAGCATTTT. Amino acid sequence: CASSPAPRASNQPQHF.

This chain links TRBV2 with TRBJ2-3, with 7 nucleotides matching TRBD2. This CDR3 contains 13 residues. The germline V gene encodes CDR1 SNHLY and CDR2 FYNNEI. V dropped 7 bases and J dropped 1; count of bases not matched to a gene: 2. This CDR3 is CASMAGGTDTQYF. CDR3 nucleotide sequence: TGTGCCAGCATGGCGGGAGGCACAGATACGCAGTATTTT.

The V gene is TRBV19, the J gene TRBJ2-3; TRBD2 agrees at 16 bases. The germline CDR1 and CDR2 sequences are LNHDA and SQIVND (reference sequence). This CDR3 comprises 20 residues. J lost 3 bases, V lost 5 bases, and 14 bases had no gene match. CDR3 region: CASSPWGTSGRAVETDTQYF. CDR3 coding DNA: TGTGCCAGTAGTCCCTGGGGGACTAGCGGGAGGGCCGTGGAGACAGATACGCAGTATTTT.

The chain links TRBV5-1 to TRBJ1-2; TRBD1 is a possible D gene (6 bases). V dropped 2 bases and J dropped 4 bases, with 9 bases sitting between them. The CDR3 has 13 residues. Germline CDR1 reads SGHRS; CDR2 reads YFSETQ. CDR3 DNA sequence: TGCGCCAGCAGCTTAGCGGACAGCTATGGCTACACCTTC. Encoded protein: CASSLADSYGYTF.

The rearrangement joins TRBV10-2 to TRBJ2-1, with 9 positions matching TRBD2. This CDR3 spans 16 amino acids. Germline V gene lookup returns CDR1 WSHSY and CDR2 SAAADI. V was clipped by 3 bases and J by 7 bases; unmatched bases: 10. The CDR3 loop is CASSDWASGTSNEQFF. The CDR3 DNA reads TGCGCCAGCAGTGACTGGGCTAGCGGGACGTCAAATGAGCAGTTCTTC.